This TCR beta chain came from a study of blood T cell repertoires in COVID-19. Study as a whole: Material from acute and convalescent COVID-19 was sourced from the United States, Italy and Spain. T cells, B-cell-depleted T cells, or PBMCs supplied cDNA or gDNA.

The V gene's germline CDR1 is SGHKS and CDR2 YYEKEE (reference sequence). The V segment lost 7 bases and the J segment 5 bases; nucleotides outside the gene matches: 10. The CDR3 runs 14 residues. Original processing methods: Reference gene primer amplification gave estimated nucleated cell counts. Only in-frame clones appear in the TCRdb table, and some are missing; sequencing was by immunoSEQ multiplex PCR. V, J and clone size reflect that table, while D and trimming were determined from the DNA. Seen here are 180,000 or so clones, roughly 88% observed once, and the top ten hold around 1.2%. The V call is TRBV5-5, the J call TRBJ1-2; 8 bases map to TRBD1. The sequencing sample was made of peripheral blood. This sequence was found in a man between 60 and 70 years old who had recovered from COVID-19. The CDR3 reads CASGVDRGSYGYTF. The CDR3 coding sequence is TGTGCCAGCGGCGTAGACAGGGGATCATATGGCTACACCTTC.